Listed below are T cell receptor beta chains from one sample, sequenced in a study of graft-versus-host responses after intestinal transplantation. TCRdb's copy holds only in-frame clones and misses some; the assay was immunoSEQ multiplex PCR. Of 95,000 or so clones listed, approximately 90% are singletons. Sequencing used PBMCs, obtained roughly 68 weeks after intestinal transplant. The origin of the receptors is a human patient who received an intestinal transplant, so some T cells may come from the graft donor. Each CDR3 is given with its conserved first and last residue.

v_call: TRBV4-1
cdr3_aa: CASSQDQGEPQHF

v_call: TRBV5-1
cdr3_aa: CASSFWGPSYEQYF

v_call: TRBV7-9
cdr3_aa: CASSTTSTDTQYF

v_call: TRBV5-4
cdr3_aa: CASSLEAGSYEQYF

v_call: TRBV7-8
cdr3_aa: CASSPSRGNTIYF

v_call: TRBV19
cdr3_aa: CASSAPGTEETQYF

v_call: TRBV7-3
cdr3_aa: CASSTKPLSRAGPTGELFF

v_call: TRBV5-1
cdr3_aa: CASSLYGTGYTYEQYF

v_call: TRBV6-6
cdr3_aa: CASTPGTGRNIQYF

v_call: TRBV27
cdr3_aa: CASQGIRNEQFF

v_call: TRBV9
cdr3_aa: CASSVAGGTGERGTEAFF

v_call: TRBV6-5
cdr3_aa: CASSYGGNQPQHF

v_call: TRBV27
cdr3_aa: CASSLLGQGEKAFF

v_call: TRBV14
cdr3_aa: CASSQWGGTMGYTF

v_call: TRBV7-3
cdr3_aa: CASSPDGQIASTDTQYF

v_call: TRBV5-6
cdr3_aa: CASSWGDGNYEQYF

v_call: TRBV6-5
cdr3_aa: CASSYRDRGPDEQYF

v_call: TRBV6-5
cdr3_aa: CASSSPFSGANVLTF

v_call: TRBV7-3
cdr3_aa: CASSPEWGNSYEQYF

v_call: TRBV29-1
cdr3_aa: CSVEDKGQVNTEAFF